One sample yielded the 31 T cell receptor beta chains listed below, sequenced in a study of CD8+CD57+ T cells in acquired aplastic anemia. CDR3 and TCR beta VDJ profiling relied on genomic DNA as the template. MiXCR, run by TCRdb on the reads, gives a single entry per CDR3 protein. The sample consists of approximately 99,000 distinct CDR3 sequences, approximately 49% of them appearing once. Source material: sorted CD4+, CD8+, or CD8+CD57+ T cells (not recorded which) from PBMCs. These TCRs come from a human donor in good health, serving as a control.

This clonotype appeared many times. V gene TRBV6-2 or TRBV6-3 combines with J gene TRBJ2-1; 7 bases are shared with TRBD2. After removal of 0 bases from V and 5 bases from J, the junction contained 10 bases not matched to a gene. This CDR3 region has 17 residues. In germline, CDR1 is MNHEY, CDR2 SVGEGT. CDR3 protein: CASSYSRVPSGHNEQFF. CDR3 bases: TGTGCCAGCAGTTACTCGAGAGTTCCTAGCGGACACAATGAGCAGTTCTTC.

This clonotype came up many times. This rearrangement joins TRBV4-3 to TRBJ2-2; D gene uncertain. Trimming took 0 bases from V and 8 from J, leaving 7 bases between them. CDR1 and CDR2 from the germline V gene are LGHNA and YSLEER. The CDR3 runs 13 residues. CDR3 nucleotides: TGCGCCAGCAGCCAAGATAATGTGGGGGAGCTGTTTTTT. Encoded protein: CASSQDNVGELFF.

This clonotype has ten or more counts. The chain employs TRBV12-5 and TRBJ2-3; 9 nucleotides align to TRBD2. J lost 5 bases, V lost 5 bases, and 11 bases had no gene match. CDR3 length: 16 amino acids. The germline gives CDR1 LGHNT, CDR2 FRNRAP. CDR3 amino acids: CASGPDLAGGQDTQYF. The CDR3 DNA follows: TGTGCTAGTGGTCCAGACCTTGCGGGGGGGCAAGATACGCAGTATTTT. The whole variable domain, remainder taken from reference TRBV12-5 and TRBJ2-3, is DARVTQTPRHKVTEMGQEVTMRCQPILGHNTVFWYRQTMMQGLELLAYFRNRAPLDDSGMPKDRFSAEMPDATLATLKIQPSEPRDSAVYFCASGPDLAGGQDTQYFGPGTRLTVL.

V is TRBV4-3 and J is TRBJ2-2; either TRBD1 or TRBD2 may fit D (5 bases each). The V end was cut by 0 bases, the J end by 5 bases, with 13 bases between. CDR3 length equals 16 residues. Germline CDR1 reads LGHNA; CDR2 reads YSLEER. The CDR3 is CASSQDRDPRTGELFF. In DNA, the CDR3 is TGCGCCAGCAGCCAAGATAGGGACCCCCGAACCGGGGAGCTGTTTTTT.

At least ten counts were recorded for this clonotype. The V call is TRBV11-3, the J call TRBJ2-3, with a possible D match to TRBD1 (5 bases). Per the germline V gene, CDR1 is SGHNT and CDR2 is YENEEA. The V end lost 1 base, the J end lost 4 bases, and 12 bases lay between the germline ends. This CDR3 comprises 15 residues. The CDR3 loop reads CASSLATGIPDTQYF. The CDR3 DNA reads TGTGCCAGCAGCTTAGCTACAGGAATTCCAGATACGCAGTATTTT.

The CDR3 DNA reads TGTGCCAGCAGCCAAGGACAGGATGGTGAAAAACTGTTTTTT. Its translation is CASSQGQDGEKLFF. The chain combines TRBV7-3 with TRBJ1-4, with TRBD1 identical over 7 bases. CDR1 and CDR2 (germline): SGHTA, FQGTGA. The CDR3 is made up of 14 amino acids. With V trimmed by 5 bases and J by 7 bases, 7 bases remained unmatched.

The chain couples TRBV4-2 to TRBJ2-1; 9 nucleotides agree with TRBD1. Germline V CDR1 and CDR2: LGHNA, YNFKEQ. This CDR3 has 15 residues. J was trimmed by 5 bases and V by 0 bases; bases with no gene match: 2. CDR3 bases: TGTGCCAGCAGCCAAGAGGGGGACAGGGACAATGAGCAGTTCTTC. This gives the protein CASSQEGDRDNEQFF.

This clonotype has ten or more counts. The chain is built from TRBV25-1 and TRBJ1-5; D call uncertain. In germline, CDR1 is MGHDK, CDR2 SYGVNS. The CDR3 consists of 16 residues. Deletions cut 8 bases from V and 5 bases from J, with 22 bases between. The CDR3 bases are TGTGCCAGCTCTATGAGCCGGGTTGAGTCCCATCAGCCCCAGCATTTT. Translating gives CASSMSRVESHQPQHF.

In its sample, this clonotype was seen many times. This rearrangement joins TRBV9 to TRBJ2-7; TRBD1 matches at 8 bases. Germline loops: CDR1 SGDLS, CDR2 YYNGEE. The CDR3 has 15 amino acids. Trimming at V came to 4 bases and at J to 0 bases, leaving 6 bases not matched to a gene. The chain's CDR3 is CASSSGGENSYEQYF. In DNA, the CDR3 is TGTGCCAGCAGCTCAGGGGGCGAGAACTCCTACGAGCAGTACTTC.

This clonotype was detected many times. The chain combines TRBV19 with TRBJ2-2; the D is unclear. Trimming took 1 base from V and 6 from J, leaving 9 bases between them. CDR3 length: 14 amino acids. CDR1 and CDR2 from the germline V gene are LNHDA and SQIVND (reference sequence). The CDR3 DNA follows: TGTGCCAGTAGTATAGGGGCCCCTCCCGGGGAGCTGTTTTTT. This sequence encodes CASSIGAPPGELFF.

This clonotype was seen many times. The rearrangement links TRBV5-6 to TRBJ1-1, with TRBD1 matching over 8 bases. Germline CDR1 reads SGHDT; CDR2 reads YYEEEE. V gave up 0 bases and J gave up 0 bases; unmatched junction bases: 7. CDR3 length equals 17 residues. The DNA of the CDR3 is TGTGCCAGCAGCTTGGGCGGACAGGGCCTCATGAACACTGAAGCTTTCTTT. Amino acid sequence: CASSLGGQGLMNTEAFF.

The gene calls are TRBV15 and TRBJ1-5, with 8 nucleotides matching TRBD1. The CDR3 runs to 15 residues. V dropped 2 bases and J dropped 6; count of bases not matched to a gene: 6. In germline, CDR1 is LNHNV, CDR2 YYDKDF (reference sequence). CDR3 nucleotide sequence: TGTGCCACCAGCAGAACAGGGGGTTTTAGTCAGCCCCAGCATTTT. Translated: CATSRTGGFSQPQHF.

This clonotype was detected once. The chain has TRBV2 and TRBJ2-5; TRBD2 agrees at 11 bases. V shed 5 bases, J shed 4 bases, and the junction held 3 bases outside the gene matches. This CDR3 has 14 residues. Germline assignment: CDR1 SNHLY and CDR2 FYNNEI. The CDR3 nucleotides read TGTGCCAGCAGTTTAGCGGGGGGGCGAGAGACCCAGTACTTC. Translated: CASSLAGGRETQYF.

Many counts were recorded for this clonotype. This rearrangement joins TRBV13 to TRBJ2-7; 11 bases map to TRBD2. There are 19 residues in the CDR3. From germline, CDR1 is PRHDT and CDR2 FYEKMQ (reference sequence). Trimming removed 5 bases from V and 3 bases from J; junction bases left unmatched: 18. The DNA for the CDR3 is TGTGCCAGCAGCCTTTCCGGGACTAGCGGTTTCGTTAGACTCTACGAGCAGTACTTC. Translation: CASSLSGTSGFVRLYEQYF.

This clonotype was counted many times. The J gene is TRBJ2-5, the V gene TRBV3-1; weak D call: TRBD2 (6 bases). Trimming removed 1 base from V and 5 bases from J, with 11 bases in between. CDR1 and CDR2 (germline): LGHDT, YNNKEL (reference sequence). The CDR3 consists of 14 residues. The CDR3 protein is CASSQGAGLETQYF. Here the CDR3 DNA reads TGTGCCAGCAGCCAAGGGGCGGGGTTGGAGACCCAGTACTTC.

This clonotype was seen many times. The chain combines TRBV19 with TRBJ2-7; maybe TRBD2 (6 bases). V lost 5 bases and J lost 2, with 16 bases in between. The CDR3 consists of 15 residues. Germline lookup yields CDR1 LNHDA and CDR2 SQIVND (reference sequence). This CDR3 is CASSPKAGPPYEQYF. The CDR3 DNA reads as TGTGCCAGTAGTCCCAAAGCGGGCCCGCCCTACGAGCAGTACTTC.

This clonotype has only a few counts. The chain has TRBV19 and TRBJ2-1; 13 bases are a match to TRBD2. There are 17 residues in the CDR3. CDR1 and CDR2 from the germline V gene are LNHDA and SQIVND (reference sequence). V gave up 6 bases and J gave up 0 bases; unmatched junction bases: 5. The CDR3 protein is CASRLTSGRISYNEQFF. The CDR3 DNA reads TGTGCCAGTAGATTGACTAGCGGGAGGATCTCCTACAATGAGCAGTTCTTC.

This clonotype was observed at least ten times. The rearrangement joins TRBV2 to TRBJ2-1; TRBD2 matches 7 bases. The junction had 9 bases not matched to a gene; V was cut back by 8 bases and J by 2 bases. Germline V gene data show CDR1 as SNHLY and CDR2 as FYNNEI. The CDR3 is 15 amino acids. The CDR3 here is CASWDGRGAYNEQFF. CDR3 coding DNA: TGTGCCAGCTGGGATGGACGGGGGGCCTACAATGAGCAGTTCTTC.

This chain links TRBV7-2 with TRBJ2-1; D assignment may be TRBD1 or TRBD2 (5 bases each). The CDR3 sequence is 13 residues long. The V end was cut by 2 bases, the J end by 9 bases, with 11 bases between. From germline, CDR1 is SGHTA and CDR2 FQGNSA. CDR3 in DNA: TGTGCCAGCAGCTTAAGCAGGGCGGGTGAGCAGTTCTTC. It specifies CASSLSRAGEQFF. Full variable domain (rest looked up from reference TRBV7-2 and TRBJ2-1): GAGVSQSPSNKVTEKGKDVELRCDPISGHTALYWYRQSLGQGLEFLIYFQGNSAPDKSGLPSDRFSAERTGGSVSTLTIQRTQQEDSAVYLCASSLSRAGEQFFGPGTRLTVL.

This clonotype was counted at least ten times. The CDR3 reads CASSLSAGHGYTF. CDR3 nucleotide sequence: TGTGCCAGCAGTTTATCGGCAGGGCATGGCTACACCTTC. This sequence joins TRBV27 and TRBJ1-2; weak D call: TRBD1 (5 bases). Germline-derived CDR1 and CDR2 are MNHEY and SMNVEV (reference sequence). The V gene lost 0 bases and the J gene lost 6 bases, with 8 bases spanning the gap. The CDR3 is 13 amino acids.

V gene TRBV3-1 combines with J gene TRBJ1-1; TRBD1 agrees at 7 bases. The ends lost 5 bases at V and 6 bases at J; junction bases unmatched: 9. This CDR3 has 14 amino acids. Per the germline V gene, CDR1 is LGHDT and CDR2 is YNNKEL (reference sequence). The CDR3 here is CASSVTGVGAEAFF. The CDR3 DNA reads TGTGCCAGCAGCGTTACAGGGGTCGGGGCTGAAGCTTTCTTT.

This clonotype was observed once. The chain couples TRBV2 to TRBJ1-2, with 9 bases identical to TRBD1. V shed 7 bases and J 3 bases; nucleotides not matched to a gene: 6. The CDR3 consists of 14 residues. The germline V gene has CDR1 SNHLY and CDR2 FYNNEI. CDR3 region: CASTGTGLDYGYTF. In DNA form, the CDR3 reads TGTGCCAGCACCGGGACAGGGTTGGACTATGGCTACACCTTC.

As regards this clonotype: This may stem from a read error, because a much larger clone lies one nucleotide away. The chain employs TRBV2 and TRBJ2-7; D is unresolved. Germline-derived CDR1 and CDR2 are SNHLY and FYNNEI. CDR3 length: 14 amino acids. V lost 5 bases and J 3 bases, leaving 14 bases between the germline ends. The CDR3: CASSFKVFSYEQYF. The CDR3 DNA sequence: TGTGCCAGCAGTTTCAAGGTATTCAGCTACGAGCAGTACTTC.

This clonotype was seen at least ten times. The CDR3: CASSVAGAGETQYF. DNA of the CDR3: TGTGCCAGCAGCGTAGCAGGGGCTGGGGAGACCCAGTACTTC. This chain links TRBV9 with TRBJ2-5; tentatively, D is TRBD1 (6 bases). The CDR3 sequence is 14 residues long. Trimming stripped 0 bases from V and 5 bases from J, with 11 bases between. Germline V CDR1 and CDR2: SGDLS, YYNGEE. The whole variable domain, remainder taken from reference TRBV9 and TRBJ2-5, is DSGVTQTPKHLITATGQRVTLRCSPRSGDLSVYWYQQSLDQGLQFLIQYYNGEERAKGNILERFSAQQFPDLHSELNLSSLELGDSALYFCASSVAGAGETQYFGPGTRLLVL.

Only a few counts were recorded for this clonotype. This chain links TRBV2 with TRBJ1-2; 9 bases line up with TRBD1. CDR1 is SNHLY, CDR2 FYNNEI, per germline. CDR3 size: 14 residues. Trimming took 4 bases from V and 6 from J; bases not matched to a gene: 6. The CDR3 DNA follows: TGTGCCAGCAGTGGAGGGACAGGGAGTCATGGCTACACCTTC. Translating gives CASSGGTGSHGYTF. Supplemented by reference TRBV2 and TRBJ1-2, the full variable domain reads EPEVTQTPSHQVTQMGQEVILRCVPISNHLYFYWYRQILGQKVEFLVSFYNNEISEKSEIFDDQFSVERPDGSNFTLKIRSTKLEDSAMYFCASSGGTGSHGYTFGSGTRLTVV.

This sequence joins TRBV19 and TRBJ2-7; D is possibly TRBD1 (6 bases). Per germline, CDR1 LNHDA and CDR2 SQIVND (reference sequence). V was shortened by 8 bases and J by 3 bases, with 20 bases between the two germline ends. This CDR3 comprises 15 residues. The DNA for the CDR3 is TGTGCCAGTCGCAGGATTTTTGGGACACACTACGAGCAGTACTTC. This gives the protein CASRRIFGTHYEQYF.

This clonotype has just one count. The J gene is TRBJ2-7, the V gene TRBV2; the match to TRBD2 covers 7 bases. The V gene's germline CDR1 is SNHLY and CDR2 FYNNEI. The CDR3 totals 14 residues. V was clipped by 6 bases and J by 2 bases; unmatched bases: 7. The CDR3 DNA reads TGTGCCAGCAGGGAGCTAGCGGAAACCTACGAGCAGTACTTC. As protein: CASRELAETYEQYF.

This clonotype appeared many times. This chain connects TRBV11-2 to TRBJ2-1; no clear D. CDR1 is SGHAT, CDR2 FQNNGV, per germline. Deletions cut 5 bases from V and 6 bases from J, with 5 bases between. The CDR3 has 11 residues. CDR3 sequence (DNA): TGTGCCAGCAGCATTATCAATGAGCAGTTCTTC. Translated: CASSIINEQFF. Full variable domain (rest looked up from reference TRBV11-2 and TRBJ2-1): EAGVAQSPRYKIIEKRQSVAFWCNPISGHATLYWYQQILGQGPKLLIQFQNNGVVDDSQLPKDRFSAERLKGVDSTLKIQPAKLEDSAVYLCASSIINEQFFGPGTRLTVL.

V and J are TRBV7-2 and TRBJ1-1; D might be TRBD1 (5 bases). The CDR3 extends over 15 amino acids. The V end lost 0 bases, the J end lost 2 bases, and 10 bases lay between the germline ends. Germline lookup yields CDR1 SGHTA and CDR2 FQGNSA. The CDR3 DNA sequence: TGTGCCAGCAGCTTAGCGCTCCGGGACAACACTGAAGCTTTCTTT. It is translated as CASSLALRDNTEAFF. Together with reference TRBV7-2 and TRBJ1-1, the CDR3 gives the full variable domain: GAGVSQSPSNKVTEKGKDVELRCDPISGHTALYWYRQSLGQGLEFLIYFQGNSAPDKSGLPSDRFSAERTGGSVSTLTIQRTQQEDSAVYLCASSLALRDNTEAFFGQGTRLTVV.

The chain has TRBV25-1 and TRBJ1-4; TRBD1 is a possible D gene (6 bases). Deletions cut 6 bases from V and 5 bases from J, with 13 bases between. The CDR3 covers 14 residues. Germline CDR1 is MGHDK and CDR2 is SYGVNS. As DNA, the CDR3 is TGTGCCAGCAGGGGGGCAGGGACGAATGAAAAACTGTTTTTT. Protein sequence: CASRGAGTNEKLFF.

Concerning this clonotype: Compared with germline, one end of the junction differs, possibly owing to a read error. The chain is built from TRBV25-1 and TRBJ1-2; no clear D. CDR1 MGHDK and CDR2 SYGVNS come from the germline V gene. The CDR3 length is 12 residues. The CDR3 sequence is CASTPSGYDYTF. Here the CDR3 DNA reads TGTGCCAGCACCCCTAGTGGGTATGACTACACCTTC.